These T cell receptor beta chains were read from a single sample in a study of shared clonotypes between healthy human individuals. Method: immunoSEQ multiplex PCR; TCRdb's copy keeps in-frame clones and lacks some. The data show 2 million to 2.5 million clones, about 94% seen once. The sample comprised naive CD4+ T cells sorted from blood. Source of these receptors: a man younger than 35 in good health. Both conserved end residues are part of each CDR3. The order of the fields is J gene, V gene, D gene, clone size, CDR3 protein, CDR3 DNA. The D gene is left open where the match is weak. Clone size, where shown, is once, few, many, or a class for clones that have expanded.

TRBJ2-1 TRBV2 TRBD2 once CASRTSGGGLYNEQFF TGTGCCAGCAGGACTAGCGGGGGGGGACTCTACAATGAGCAGTTCTTC
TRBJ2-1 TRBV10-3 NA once CAISDTTITYNEQFF TGTGCCATCAGTGATACAACTATCACCTACAATGAGCAGTTCTTC
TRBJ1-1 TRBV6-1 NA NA CASRDGTTNTEAFF TGTGCCAGCAGGGACGGGACAACTAACACTGAAGCTTTCTTT
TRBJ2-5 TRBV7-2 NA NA CASSGVQETQYF TGTGCCAGCAGTGGGGTTCAGGAGACCCAGTACTTC
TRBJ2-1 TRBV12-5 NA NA CASGSGEKVNEQFF TGTGCTAGTGGTTCAGGGGAAAAGGTCAATGAGCAGTTCTTC
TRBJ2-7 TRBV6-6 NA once CASSYTGVEQYF TGTGCCAGCAGTTACACGGGGGTGGAGCAGTACTTC
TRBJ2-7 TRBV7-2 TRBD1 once CASSLGQGAYEQYF TGTGCCAGCAGCCTCGGACAGGGAGCCTACGAGCAGTACTTC
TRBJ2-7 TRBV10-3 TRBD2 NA CAIRTESSGRLVEQYF TGTGCCATCAGAACGGAGTCTAGCGGGAGGTTGGTTGAGCAGTACTTC
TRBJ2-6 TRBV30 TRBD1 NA CAWMRPGTAGANVLTF TGTGCCTGGATGCGACCCGGGACAGCTGGGGCCAACGTCCTGACTTTC
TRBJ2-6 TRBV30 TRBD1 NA CACPVGGSSGANVLTF TGTGCCTGCCCTGTAGGGGGCAGCTCTGGGGCCAACGTCCTGACTTTC
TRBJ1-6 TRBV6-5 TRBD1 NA CASSLNRQGLWSPLHF TGTGCCAGCAGTTTGAACCGACAGGGGTTATGGTCACCCCTCCACTTT
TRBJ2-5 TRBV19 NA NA CASSSSGKETQYF TGTGCCAGTAGTAGCTCCGGGAAGGAGACCCAGTACTTC
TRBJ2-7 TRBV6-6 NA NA CASSPIGQSSYEQYF TGTGCCAGCAGCCCCATAGGGCAAAGCTCCTACGAGCAGTACTTC
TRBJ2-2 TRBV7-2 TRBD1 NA CASSAGQGIGELFF TGTGCCAGCAGCGCAGGACAGGGGATCGGGGAGCTGTTTTTT
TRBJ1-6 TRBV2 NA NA CASRADSPLHF TGTGCCAGCAGGGCGGATTCACCCCTCCACTTT
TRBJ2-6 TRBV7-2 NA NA CASSFSGANVLTF TGTGCCAGCAGCTTTAGTGGGGCCAACGTCCTGACTTTC
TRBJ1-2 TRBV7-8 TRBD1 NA CASSHRRDRGSGYTF TGTGCCAGCAGCCATCGCCGGGACAGGGGCTCTGGCTACACCTTC
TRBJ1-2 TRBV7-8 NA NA CASSHRAREGDYGYTF TGTGCCAGCAGCCACCGGGCCAGGGAAGGAGACTATGGCTACACCTTC
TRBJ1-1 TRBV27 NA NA CASSSDNSKVF TGTGCCAGCAGTTCCGACAACAGTAAAGTCTTT
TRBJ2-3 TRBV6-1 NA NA CASSRADTQYF TGTGCCAGCAGTCGCGCGGATACGCAGTATTTT
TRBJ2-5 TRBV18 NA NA CASSRSGEETQYF TGTGCCAGCTCACGGTCGGGAGAAGAGACCCAGTACTTC
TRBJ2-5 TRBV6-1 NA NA CASSEVTGARETQYF TGTGCCAGCAGTGAAGTTACAGGTGCGCGAGAGACCCAGTACTTC
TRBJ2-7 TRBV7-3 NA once CASSLYPAGSYEQYF TGTGCCAGCAGCTTATATCCTGCAGGGAGCTACGAGCAGTACTTC
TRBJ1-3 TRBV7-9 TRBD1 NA CASSLAEGARNTIYF TGTGCCAGCAGCTTAGCGGAGGGGGCTAGAAACACCATATATTTT
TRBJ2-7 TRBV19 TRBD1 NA CASEPGQGPRYEQYF TGTGCCAGCGAACCGGGACAGGGGCCCCGCTACGAGCAGTACTTC
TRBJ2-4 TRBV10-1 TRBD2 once CASSERVAGLVAKNIQYF TGCGCCAGCAGTGAGAGGGTAGCGGGATTGGTAGCCAAAAACATTCAGTACTTC
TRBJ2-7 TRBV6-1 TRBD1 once CASSELRGNYEQYF TGTGCCAGCAGTGAACTCAGGGGGAACTACGAGCAGTACTTC
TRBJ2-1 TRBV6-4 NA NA CASRAQNRGRNEQFF TGTGCCAGCAGAGCTCAAAACCGGGGTCGGAATGAGCAGTTCTTC
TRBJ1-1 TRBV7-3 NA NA CASSPGSDPMNTEAFF TGTGCCAGCAGCCCGGGGTCAGATCCTATGAACACTGAAGCTTTCTTT
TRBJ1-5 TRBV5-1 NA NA CASSAGDRWNQPQHF TGCGCCAGCAGCGCCGGTGACAGGTGGAATCAGCCCCAGCATTTT
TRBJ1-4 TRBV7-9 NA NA CASSGRNEKLFF TGTGCCAGCAGCGGGAGGAATGAAAAACTGTTTTTT
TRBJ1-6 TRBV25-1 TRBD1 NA CASSVRQGPNSPLHF TGTGCCAGCAGTGTTCGACAGGGTCCTAATTCACCCCTCCACTTT
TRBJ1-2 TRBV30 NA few CAWSVRERVYGYTF TGTGCCTGGAGTGTAAGGGAACGGGTCTATGGCTACACCTTC
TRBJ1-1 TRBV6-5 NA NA CASTQGGVDTEAFF TGTGCCAGCACCCAGGGAGGGGTGGACACTGAAGCTTTCTTT
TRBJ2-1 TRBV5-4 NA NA CASSWLGSGRDNEQFF TGTGCCAGCAGCTGGCTAGGGAGTGGGCGAGACAATGAGCAGTTCTTC
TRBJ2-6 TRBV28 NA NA CASRDGLSGANVLTF TGTGCCAGCAGGGATGGCCTCTCTGGGGCCAACGTCCTGACTTTC
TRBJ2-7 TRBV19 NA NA CASRVGSRVGEQYF TGTGCCAGTAGAGTGGGTTCCAGGGTAGGCGAGCAGTACTTC
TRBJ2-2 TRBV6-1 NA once CASTVGMTGELFF TGTGCCAGCACCGTAGGAATGACCGGGGAGCTGTTTTTT
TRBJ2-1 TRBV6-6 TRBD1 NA CASSTGQSSYNEQFF TGTGCCAGCAGTACGGGACAGAGCTCCTACAATGAGCAGTTCTTC
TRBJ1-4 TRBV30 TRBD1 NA CAWSGTGGRANEKLFF TGTGCCTGGTCCGGGACAGGGGGCAGGGCTAATGAAAAACTGTTTTTT
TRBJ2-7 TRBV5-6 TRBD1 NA CASSLWGQGNHEQYF TGTGCCAGCAGCTTGTGGGGACAGGGAAACCACGAGCAGTACTTC
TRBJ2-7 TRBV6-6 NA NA CASSYIGGYEQYF TGTGCCAGCAGTTACATCGGGGGCTACGAGCAGTACTTC
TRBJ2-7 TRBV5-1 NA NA CASSPELPYLHEQYF TGCGCCAGCAGCCCGGAACTACCCTACCTACACGAGCAGTACTTC
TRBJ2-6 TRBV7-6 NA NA CASSLGSSSGANVLTF TGTGCCAGCAGCTTAGGGAGTAGCTCTGGGGCCAACGTCCTGACTTTC
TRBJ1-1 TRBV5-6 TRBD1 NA CASSLRGPVTEAFF TGTGCCAGCAGCTTGAGGGGGCCGGTTACTGAAGCTTTCTTT
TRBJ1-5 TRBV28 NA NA CASRPDGQPQHF TGTGCCAGCAGGCCGGACGGTCAGCCCCAGCATTTT
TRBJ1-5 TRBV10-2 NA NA CAAGSAGGNQPQHF TGCGCCGCGGGGTCGGCAGGGGGCAATCAGCCCCAGCATTTT
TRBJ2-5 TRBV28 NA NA CASSSTPQETQYF TGTGCCAGCAGTTCTACTCCCCAAGAGACCCAGTACTTC
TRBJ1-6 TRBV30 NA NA CAWSDRQSDNSPLHF TGTGCCTGGAGCGATCGACAGTCAGATAATTCACCCCTCCACTTT
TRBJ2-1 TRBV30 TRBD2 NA CAWGLLTSGTHNEQFF TGTGCCTGGGGGCTATTGACTAGCGGGACTCACAATGAGCAGTTCTTC
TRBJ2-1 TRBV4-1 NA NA CASSPAAGDYNEQFF TGCGCCAGCAGCCCCGCGGCAGGTGACTACAATGAGCAGTTCTTC
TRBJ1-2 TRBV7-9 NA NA CASSLATLGRYGYTF TGTGCCAGCAGCTTAGCGACACTGGGACGCTATGGCTACACCTTC
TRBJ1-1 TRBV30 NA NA CAWAPRVNTEAFF TGTGCCTGGGCTCCCAGGGTAAACACTGAAGCTTTCTTT
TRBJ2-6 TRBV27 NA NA CASSLTAPPGANVLTF TGTGCCAGCAGTTTGACAGCCCCCCCTGGGGCCAACGTCCTGACTTTC
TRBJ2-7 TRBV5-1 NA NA CASSLEAYEQYF TGCGCCAGCAGCTTGGAGGCTTACGAGCAGTACTTC
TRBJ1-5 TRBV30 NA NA CAWTPRGSGPQPQHF TGTGCCTGGACCCCACGGGGGTCAGGCCCTCAGCCCCAGCATTTT
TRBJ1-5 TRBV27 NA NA CASSLSGGLGNQPQHF TGTGCCAGCAGTTTATCAGGGGGGCTCGGCAATCAGCCCCAGCATTTT